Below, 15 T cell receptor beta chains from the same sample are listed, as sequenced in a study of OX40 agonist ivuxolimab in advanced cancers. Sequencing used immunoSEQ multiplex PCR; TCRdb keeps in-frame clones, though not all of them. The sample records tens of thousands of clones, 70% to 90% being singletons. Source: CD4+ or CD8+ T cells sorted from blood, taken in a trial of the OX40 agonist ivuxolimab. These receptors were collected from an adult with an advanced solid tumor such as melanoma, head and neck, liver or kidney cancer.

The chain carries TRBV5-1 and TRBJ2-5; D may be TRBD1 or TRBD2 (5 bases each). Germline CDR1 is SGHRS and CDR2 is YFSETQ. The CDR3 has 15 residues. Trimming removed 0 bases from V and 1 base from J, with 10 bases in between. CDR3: CASSLGGGGQETQYF. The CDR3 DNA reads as TGCGCCAGCAGCTTGGGAGGTGGGGGCCAAGAGACCCAGTACTTC.

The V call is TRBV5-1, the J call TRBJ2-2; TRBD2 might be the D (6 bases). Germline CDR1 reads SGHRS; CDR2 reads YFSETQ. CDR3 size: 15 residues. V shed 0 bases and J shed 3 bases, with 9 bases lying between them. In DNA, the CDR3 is TGCGCCAGCAGCTTGGTCGGAGGGGACACCGGGGAGCTGTTTTTT. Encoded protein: CASSLVGGDTGELFF.

This chain's CDR3 is CASSVVGALSGTDTQYF. CDR3 DNA sequence: TGTGCCAGCAGCGTAGTTGGGGCCCTGAGTGGCACAGATACGCAGTATTTT. This chain connects TRBV9 to TRBJ2-3, with D maybe TRBD1 (5 bases). The germline V gene has CDR1 SGDLS and CDR2 YYNGEE. V was trimmed by 0 bases and J by 1 base, leaving 15 bases between them. The CDR3 runs 17 residues.

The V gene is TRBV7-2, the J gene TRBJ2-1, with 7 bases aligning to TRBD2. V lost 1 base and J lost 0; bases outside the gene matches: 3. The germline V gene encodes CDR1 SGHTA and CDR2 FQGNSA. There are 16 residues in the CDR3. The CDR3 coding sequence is TGTGCCAGCAGCTTAGGCAGCGGGGTCTCCTACAATGAGCAGTTCTTC. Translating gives CASSLGSGVSYNEQFF.

Here the CDR3 reads CASREPGPTSDTQYF. CDR3 coding DNA: TGCGCCAGCAGGGAACCGGGACCTACGTCAGATACGCAGTATTTT. The chain has TRBV5-1 and TRBJ2-3; D could derive from TRBD1 or TRBD2 (5 bases each). The CDR3 is 15 amino acids. Germline CDR1 SGHRS, CDR2 YFSETQ. Trimming took off 5 bases at V and 4 bases at J, with 17 bases between the two ends.

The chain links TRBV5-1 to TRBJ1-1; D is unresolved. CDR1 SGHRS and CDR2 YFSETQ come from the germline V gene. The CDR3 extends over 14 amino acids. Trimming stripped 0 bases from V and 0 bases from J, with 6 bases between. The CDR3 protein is CASSLGGMNTEAFF. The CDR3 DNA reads TGCGCCAGCAGCTTGGGGGGTATGAACACTGAAGCTTTCTTT.

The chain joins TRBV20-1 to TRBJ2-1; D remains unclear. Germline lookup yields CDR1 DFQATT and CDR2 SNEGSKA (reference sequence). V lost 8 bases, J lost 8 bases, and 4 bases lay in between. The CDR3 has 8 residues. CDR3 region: CSTDEQFF. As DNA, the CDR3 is TGCAGTACCGATGAGCAGTTCTTC.

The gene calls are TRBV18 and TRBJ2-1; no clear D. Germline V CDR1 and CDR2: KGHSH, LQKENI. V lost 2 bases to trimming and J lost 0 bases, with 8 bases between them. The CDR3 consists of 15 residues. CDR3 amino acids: CASSPTRNSYNEQFF. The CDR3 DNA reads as TGTGCCAGCTCACCAACAAGGAACTCCTACAATGAGCAGTTCTTC.

Written as DNA, the CDR3 is TGTGCCAGCAGGGATTCGGGGTGGGACGAAAAACTGTTTTTT. Protein sequence: CASRDSGWDEKLFF. The gene calls are TRBV6-5 and TRBJ1-4; possible D gene TRBD1, 5 bases. The CDR3 loop spans 14 amino acids. The V gene's germline CDR1 is MNHEY and CDR2 SVGAGI. V was clipped by 6 bases and J by 8 bases, with 16 bases between them.

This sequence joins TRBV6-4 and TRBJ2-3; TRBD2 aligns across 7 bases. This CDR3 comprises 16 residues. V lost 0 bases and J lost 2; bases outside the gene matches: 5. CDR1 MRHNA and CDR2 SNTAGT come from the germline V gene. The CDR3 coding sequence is TGTGCCAGCAGTGACTCGGCGGGAGAGCCCACAGATACGCAGTATTTT. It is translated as CASSDSAGEPTDTQYF.

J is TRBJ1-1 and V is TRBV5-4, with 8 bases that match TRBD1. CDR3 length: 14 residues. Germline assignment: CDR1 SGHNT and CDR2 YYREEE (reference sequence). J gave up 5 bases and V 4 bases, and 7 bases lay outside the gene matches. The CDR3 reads CASSDAGGGTEAFF. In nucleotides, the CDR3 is TGTGCCAGCAGCGATGCAGGGGGCGGAACTGAAGCTTTCTTT.

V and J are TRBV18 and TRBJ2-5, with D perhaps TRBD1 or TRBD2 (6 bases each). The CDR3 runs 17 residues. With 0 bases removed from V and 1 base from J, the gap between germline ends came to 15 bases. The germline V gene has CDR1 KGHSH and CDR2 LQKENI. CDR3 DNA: TGTGCCAGCTCACCACCGTGGGGGGCCCCTTCCCAAGAGACCCAGTACTTC. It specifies CASSPPWGAPSQETQYF.

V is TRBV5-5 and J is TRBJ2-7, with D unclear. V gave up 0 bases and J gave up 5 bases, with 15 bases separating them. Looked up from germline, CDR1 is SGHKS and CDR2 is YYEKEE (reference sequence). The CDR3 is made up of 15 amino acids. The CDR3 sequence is CASSLGHPPRDEQYF. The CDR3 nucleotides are TGTGCCAGCAGCTTGGGACACCCACCCCGCGACGAGCAGTACTTC.

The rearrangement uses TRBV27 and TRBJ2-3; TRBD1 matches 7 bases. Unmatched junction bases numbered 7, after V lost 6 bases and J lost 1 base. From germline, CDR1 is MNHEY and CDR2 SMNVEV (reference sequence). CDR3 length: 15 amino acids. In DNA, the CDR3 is TGTGCCAGCAGCCTTCGGACAGGACGCACAGATACGCAGTATTTT. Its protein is CASSLRTGRTDTQYF.

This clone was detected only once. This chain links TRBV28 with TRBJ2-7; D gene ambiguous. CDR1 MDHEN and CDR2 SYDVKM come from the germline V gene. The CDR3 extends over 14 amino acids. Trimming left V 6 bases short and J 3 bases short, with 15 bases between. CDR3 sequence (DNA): TGTGCCAGCAGCCTCGTGGTCGGCGGCTACGAGCAGTACTTC. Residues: CASSLVVGGYEQYF.